The 21 T cell receptor beta chains given below trace back to one sample, sequenced in a study of beta chain features in type 1 diabetes. The isolated RNA, all of it, was reverse transcribed, so expressed TCRB transcripts were what got sequenced. Using immunoSEQ multiplex PCR, the repertoire was profiled, and TCRdb retains in-frame clones only, with some absent. The repertoire includes approximately 300,000 clones, roughly 11% of them detected once, and 0.015% sits in the top ten. Source material: naive CD4+ T cells from blood. These receptor sequences come from a woman aged 25-40 years in good health.

This clone was counted a few times. The J gene is TRBJ2-5, the V gene TRBV4-3; 8 positions match TRBD2. Germline V CDR1 and CDR2: LGHNA, YSLEER. This CDR3 is built from 16 residues. Losses at the gene ends were 0 bases for V and 7 bases for J; bases not matched to a gene: 10. The CDR3: CASSQDSGSPAGTQYF. For the CDR3, the DNA is TGCGCCAGCAGCCAAGACAGCGGGAGCCCCGCTGGGACCCAGTACTTC.

V is TRBV18 and J is TRBJ2-1, with D unresolved. CDR1 is KGHSH, CDR2 LQKENI, per germline. Trimming cost V 3 bases and J 3 bases, with 6 bases left between them. The CDR3 runs 13 residues. The CDR3 DNA reads TGTGCCAGCTCACCCGCGCTCTACAATGAGCAGTTCTTC. Translating it yields CASSPALYNEQFF.

The chain is built from TRBV28 and TRBJ2-6; D possibly corresponds to TRBD2 (5 bases). This CDR3 comprises 17 residues. V gave up 2 bases and J gave up 0 bases, with 11 bases separating them. The germline gives CDR1 MDHEN, CDR2 SYDVKM. The CDR3 reads CASSLNFGGSGANVLTF. Written as DNA, the CDR3 is TGTGCCAGCAGTTTAAATTTTGGAGGCTCTGGGGCCAACGTCCTGACTTTC.

The chain employs TRBV9 and TRBJ2-5; weak D call: TRBD2 (5 bases). Germline CDR1 reads SGDLS; CDR2 reads YYNGEE. The CDR3 covers 14 residues. Trimming removed 0 bases from V and 10 bases from J, with 16 bases in between. CDR3: CASSVAAGPGGQYF. In DNA, the CDR3 is TGTGCCAGCAGCGTAGCGGCGGGCCCGGGTGGCCAGTACTTC.

The chain couples TRBV7-8 to TRBJ2-1; TRBD2 is a possible D gene (6 bases). The germline V gene encodes CDR1 SGHVS and CDR2 FQNEAQ. This CDR3 contains 18 residues. V was clipped by 4 bases and J by 7 bases, with 26 bases between them. The CDR3 nucleotides are TGTGCCAGCAGCTCACTAGCCCGCGGGGCGCGACTTTATAATGAGCAGTTCTTC. Translating it yields CASSSLARGARLYNEQFF.

The chain recombines TRBV18 with TRBJ1-1; no clear D gene. Trimming took 0 bases from V and 0 from J, leaving 8 bases between them. The length of the CDR3 is 15 residues. CDR1 and CDR2 from the germline V gene are KGHSH and LQKENI. DNA of the CDR3: TGTGCCAGCTCACCACCATCTTTCCTGAACACTGAAGCTTTCTTT. Encoded protein: CASSPPSFLNTEAFF. The whole variable domain, filled in from reference TRBV18 and TRBJ1-1, reads NAGVMQNPRHLVRRRGQEARLRCSPMKGHSHVYWYRQLPEEGLKFMVYLQKENIIDESGMPKERFSAEFPKEGPSILRIQQVVRGDSAAYFCASSPPSFLNTEAFFGQGTRLTVV.

V usage is TRBV28 and J usage is TRBJ2-7; 7 nucleotides align to TRBD1. Germline V lookup: CDR1 MDHEN, CDR2 SYDVKM. This CDR3 contains 14 residues. J was trimmed by 6 bases and V by 4 bases; bases with no gene match: 9. The CDR3 DNA sequence: TGTGCCAGCAGTTCCGTGACAGGGTTGGGCGAGCAGTACTTC. This gives the protein CASSSVTGLGEQYF. Using reference TRBV28 and TRBJ2-7 for the parts outside the CDR3, the full variable domain is DVKVTQSSRYLVKRTGEKVFLECVQDMDHENMFWYRQDPGLGLRLIYFSYDVKMKEKGDIPEGYSVSREKKERFSLILESASTNQTSMYLCASSSVTGLGEQYFGPGTRLTVT.

The rearrangement uses TRBV18 and TRBJ2-5, with TRBD2 as a possible D gene (6 bases). The CDR3 length is 14 residues. Germline V gene lookup returns CDR1 KGHSH and CDR2 LQKENI. Trimming stripped 5 bases from V and 3 bases from J, with 13 bases between. CDR3 sequence (DNA): TGTGCCAGCTCATGGCGGGGTTGGGAAGAGACCCAGTACTTC. This translates into CASSWRGWEETQYF. Full variable domain (remainder filled in from reference TRBV18 and TRBJ2-5): NAGVMQNPRHLVRRRGQEARLRCSPMKGHSHVYWYRQLPEEGLKFMVYLQKENIIDESGMPKERFSAEFPKEGPSILRIQQVVRGDSAAYFCASSWRGWEETQYFGPGTRLLVL.

This rearrangement joins TRBV5-1 to TRBJ2-5; D call uncertain. CDR3 length: 14 residues. Between the trimmed V and J ends, which lost 1 base and 2 bases, there was a span of 9 bases. From germline, CDR1 is SGHRS and CDR2 YFSETQ. In DNA form, the CDR3 reads TGCGCCAGCAGCTTGTTAGCCACTCAAGAGACCCAGTACTTC. It specifies CASSLLATQETQYF.

This clone has more than one count but fewer than ten. This chain connects TRBV25-1 to TRBJ2-1, with a tentative D call TRBD1 (6 bases). This CDR3 is 12 amino acids long. Deletions cut 5 bases from V and 8 bases from J, with 10 bases between. CDR1 is MGHDK and CDR2 is SYGVNS in the germline V gene. CDR3: CASSHQGYEQFF. The CDR3 DNA follows: TGTGCCAGCAGTCACCAGGGGTATGAGCAGTTCTTC.

The rearrangement links TRBV10-3 to TRBJ2-7; D might be TRBD2 (5 bases). V was pared by 0 bases and J by 6 bases, with 15 bases between. The germline V gene has CDR1 ENHRY and CDR2 SYGVKD. The CDR3 spans 15 residues. In DNA form, the CDR3 reads TGTGCCATCAGTGAGTCGAGGACTTTCCGGGGCGAGCAGTACTTC. It yields the protein CAISESRTFRGEQYF.

J is TRBJ2-7 and V is TRBV9; TRBD2 aligns across 8 bases. This CDR3 contains 15 residues. V gave up 0 bases and J gave up 2 bases; unmatched junction bases: 4. Germline CDR1 reads SGDLS; CDR2 reads YYNGEE. In DNA, the CDR3 is TGTGCCAGCAGCGTAGGGAGCGGGAGCCCCTACGAGCAGTACTTC. Encoded protein: CASSVGSGSPYEQYF.

The chain employs TRBV7-2 and TRBJ2-5; D is ambiguous. The last part of the DNA fits TRBJ2-7 better; the J call may be wrong. The CDR3 has 14 amino acids. From germline, CDR1 is SGHTA and CDR2 FQGNSA. The CDR3: CASSRGRPPNEQYF. CDR3 bases: TGTGCCAGCAGCCGCGGAAGGCCCCCCAACGAGCAGTACTTC.

The chain employs TRBV11-1 and TRBJ2-1, with 8 bases aligning to TRBD2. V gave up 1 base and J gave up 6 bases; unmatched junction bases: 14. This CDR3 contains 18 residues. Germline assignment: CDR1 SGHAT and CDR2 FQDESV (reference sequence). In DNA form, the CDR3 reads TGTGCCAGCAGCTTAGGCCGATCCGGGACTAGGGAACGCAATGAGCAGTTCTTC. Encoded protein: CASSLGRSGTRERNEQFF.

This clone was counted between two and nine times. The chain employs TRBV6-5 and TRBJ1-1; the D is unclear. CDR1 and CDR2 from the germline V gene are MNHEY and SVGAGI. Trimming took 6 bases from V and 4 from J, leaving 12 bases between them. The CDR3 extends over 13 amino acids. For the CDR3, the DNA is TGTGCCAGCAGCCGGGTGGCGAGCACTGAAGCTTTCTTT. It specifies CASSRVASTEAFF.

This clone was recorded a few times. J is TRBJ2-1 and V is TRBV5-4; weak D call: TRBD2 (5 bases). The CDR3 runs 15 residues. The V end was cut by 0 bases, the J end by 14 bases, with 21 bases between. Germline CDR1 is SGHNT and CDR2 is YYREEE (reference sequence). CDR3 DNA sequence: TGTGCCAGCAGCTTGGGGGAAGACTACTTCGTAGTCGAGTTCTTC. This codes for CASSLGEDYFVVEFF.

Only a few counts were recorded for this clone. The chain couples TRBV15 to TRBJ1-5, with D tentatively TRBD1 (6 bases). The V end was cut by 2 bases, the J end by 7 bases, with 18 bases between. CDR3 length: 16 amino acids. Germline V lookup: CDR1 LNHNV, CDR2 YYDKDF (reference sequence). This CDR3 is CATSRSRDISGQPQHF. CDR3 nucleotides: TGTGCCACCAGCAGATCACGGGACATATCAGGCCAGCCCCAGCATTTT.

This clone was seen only once. The chain employs TRBV4-3 and TRBJ2-7; tentatively, D is TRBD2 (6 bases). Germline V gives CDR1 LGHNA, CDR2 YSLEER. Trimming removed 0 bases from V and 0 bases from J, with 9 bases in between. The CDR3 runs to 15 residues. The CDR3 DNA reads TGCGCCAGCAGCCAAGATCGGGGGAGCTCCTACGAGCAGTACTTC. Amino acids: CASSQDRGSSYEQYF.

This clone was observed a few times. The chain couples TRBV5-1 to TRBJ1-1, with D possibly TRBD1 on 6 matching bases. Trimming shortened V by 4 bases and J by 3 bases, and 10 bases separated the two germline ends. This CDR3 spans 13 amino acids. CDR1 SGHRS and CDR2 YFSETQ come from the germline V gene. The CDR3 DNA is TGCGCCAGCAGCCAGGGGCGCGACACTGAAGCTTTCTTT. It encodes CASSQGRDTEAFF.

This clone turned up a few times. The chain uses TRBV30 and TRBJ1-5, with TRBD1 as a possible D gene (5 bases). This CDR3 contains 14 residues. Germline V gene sequence: CDR1 GTSNPN, CDR2 SVGIG (reference sequence). V was cut by 4 bases and J by 0 bases, with 10 bases left in between. The chain's CDR3 is CAWKTENSNQPQHF. As DNA, the CDR3 is TGTGCCTGGAAGACAGAAAATAGCAATCAGCCCCAGCATTTT.

This chain links TRBV15 with TRBJ2-7; 7 bases line up with TRBD2. This CDR3 is 15 amino acids long. Trimming cost V 1 base and J 1 base; bases outside gene matches: 4. Germline V lookup: CDR1 LNHNV, CDR2 YYDKDF (reference sequence). CDR3 DNA sequence: TGTGCCACCAGCAGAGTGATAGCGGGTTCCTACGAGCAGTACTTC. It codes for CATSRVIAGSYEQYF.